A single sample gave rise to the 22 T cell receptor beta chains below, sequenced in a study of blood T cells in healthy people across ages. A sample-barcoded 5' primer and a J-beta primer mix were used in a second PCR of about 7 to 12 cycles. One entry per CDR3 protein results from TCRdb running MiXCR on the 5' RACE reads. In the table there are about 1.6 million distinct CDR3 sequences, approximately 32% of which are singletons. Material for sequencing was blood. These receptors all come from a woman between 25 and 40 years old in good health.

In its sample, this clonotype was seen many times. The chain couples TRBV29-1 to TRBJ2-1; 8 bases align to TRBD1. The CDR3 length is 12 residues. CDR1 is SQVTM, CDR2 ANQGSEA, per germline. With V trimmed by 2 bases and J by 8 bases, 2 bases remained unmatched. The CDR3 loop reads CSVEQGADEQFF. The CDR3 bases are TGCAGCGTTGAACAGGGGGCGGATGAGCAGTTCTTC.

The CDR3 loop reads CASSLADQSTDTQYF. CDR3 coding DNA: TGCGCCAGCAGCTTGGCCGACCAGAGCACAGATACGCAGTATTTT. The V and J genes are TRBV5-1 and TRBJ2-3; D is unresolved. Trimming took 0 bases from V and 0 from J, leaving 8 bases between them. Germline V gives CDR1 SGHRS, CDR2 YFSETQ. CDR3 length: 15 amino acids.

V usage is TRBV20-1 and J usage is TRBJ2-5; no firm D call. The CDR3 covers 14 residues. Germline CDR1 reads DFQATT; CDR2 reads SNEGSKA (reference sequence). V gave up 6 bases and J gave up 2 bases, with 16 bases separating them. The CDR3 region has the DNA TGCAGTGCCTTCACCACGGGTCCTCAAGAGACCCAGTACTTC. Residues: CSAFTTGPQETQYF.

The J gene is TRBJ2-1, the V gene TRBV12-3 or TRBV12-4; no definite D call. CDR3 size: 14 residues. Trimming left V 3 bases short and J 2 bases short, with 8 bases between. DNA of the CDR3: TGTGCCAGCAGTTTCCGGGTCACCTACAATGAGCAGTTCTTC. As protein: CASSFRVTYNEQFF.

The chain links TRBV9 to TRBJ2-3; D might be TRBD1 (5 bases). Trimming left V 4 bases short and J 13 bases short, with 19 bases between. Germline V CDR1 and CDR2: SGDLS, YYNGEE. This CDR3 contains 13 residues. The CDR3 spells CASSPSWGGEKYF. The CDR3, as DNA: TGTGCCAGCAGCCCCTCGTGGGGCGGAGAGAAGTATTTT. Complete variable domain (other parts from reference TRBV9 and TRBJ2-3): DSGVTQTPKHLITATGQRVTLRCSPRSGDLSVYWYQQSLDQGLQFLIQYYNGEERAKGNILERFSAQQFPDLHSELNLSSLELGDSALYFCASSPSWGGEKYFGPGTRLTVL.

V gene TRBV20-1 combines with J gene TRBJ2-7, with D unclear. The V gene lost 0 bases and the J gene lost 2 bases, with 11 bases spanning the gap. CDR1 and CDR2 from the germline V gene are DFQATT and SNEGSKA (reference sequence). The CDR3 sequence is 14 residues long. In DNA, the CDR3 is TGCAGTGCTAGAGACACACAGCCTACCTACGAGCAGTACTTC. This codes for CSARDTQPTYEQYF.

In its sample, this clonotype was seen a few times. V gene TRBV10-3 combines with J gene TRBJ2-1; 9 positions agree with TRBD1. CDR1 is ENHRY and CDR2 is SYGVKD in the germline V gene. Germline trimming cut 4 bases from V and 3 bases from J; bases unmatched to any gene: 4. CDR3 length equals 15 residues. DNA for the CDR3: TGTGCCATCAGTGGCCGGGACAGGGACTACAATGAGCAGTTCTTC. Its protein is CAISGRDRDYNEQFF.

The chain employs TRBV29-1 and TRBJ2-1; 7 bases align to TRBD1. Germline assignment: CDR1 SQVTM and CDR2 ANQGSEA. The CDR3 covers 12 residues. The junction had 9 bases not matched to a gene; V was cut back by 7 bases and J by 9 bases. For the CDR3, the DNA is TGCAGCGGAGCGACAGGGCCGAGTGAGCAGTTCTTC. Translation: CSGATGPSEQFF.

This clonotype has at least ten counts. This chain joins TRBV5-1 and TRBJ1-4; 7 bases are shared with TRBD1. Germline V gene sequence: CDR1 SGHRS, CDR2 YFSETQ. This CDR3 has 13 amino acids. V lost 4 bases to trimming and J lost 8 bases; unmatched junction nucleotides: 5. CDR3 coding DNA: TGCGCCAGCAGCCGGGACAGCCGGGAAAAACTGTTTTTT. This codes for CASSRDSREKLFF.

The chain couples TRBV11-1 to TRBJ2-5; possibly TRBD1 or TRBD2 for D (6 bases each). Germline CDR1 reads SGHAT; CDR2 reads FQDESV (reference sequence). The CDR3 is 15 amino acids. V lost 5 bases and J lost 4, with 17 bases in between. The CDR3 DNA reads as TGTGCCAGCAGCCCTCGGGGGCCCCTCGGAGAGACCCAGTACTTC. It encodes CASSPRGPLGETQYF.

The chain carries TRBV6-1 and TRBJ2-3; 12 bases are shared with TRBD2. Germline V gene data show CDR1 as MNHNS and CDR2 as SASEGT. This CDR3 contains 16 residues. J lost 1 base, V lost 9 bases, and 8 bases had no gene match. In nucleotides, the CDR3 is TGTGCCAGTACTAGCGGGGGGAACCACGGCACAGATACGCAGTATTTT. It specifies CASTSGGNHGTDTQYF.

This rearrangement joins TRBV7-9 to TRBJ2-5; D is ambiguous. Trimming left V 1 base short and J 9 bases short, with 15 bases between. This CDR3 comprises 14 residues. Germline CDR1 and CDR2: SEHNR and FQNEAQ (reference sequence). CDR3 sequence: CASSLVGLGEAQYF. The CDR3 nucleotides are TGTGCCAGCAGCTTAGTAGGGCTAGGTGAGGCCCAGTACTTC.

This rearrangement joins TRBV13 to TRBJ2-7; a weak D match, TRBD2 (5 bases). The germline V gene has CDR1 PRHDT and CDR2 FYEKMQ (reference sequence). The CDR3 is 15 amino acids. Trimming stripped 5 bases from V and 5 bases from J, with 19 bases between. The CDR3 reads CASSQTRTGSNEQYF. CDR3 nucleotide sequence: TGTGCCAGCAGCCAAACCCGGACGGGGTCGAACGAGCAGTACTTC.

This clonotype has a count of ten or more. V is TRBV29-1 and J is TRBJ2-3, with D possibly called TRBD1 or TRBD2 (6 bases each). This CDR3 has 16 amino acids. The V end was cut by 4 bases, the J end by 2 bases, with 19 bases between. Germline CDR1 and CDR2: SQVTM and ANQGSEA. The CDR3 spells CSVGSGASEATDTQYF. The CDR3 DNA follows: TGCAGCGTTGGATCGGGGGCTAGCGAAGCCACAGATACGCAGTATTTT.

This clonotype was observed a few times. V and J are TRBV29-1 and TRBJ2-7; 8 positions agree with TRBD2. J was trimmed by 3 bases and V by 6 bases; bases with no gene match: 10. This CDR3 spans 14 amino acids. The germline gives CDR1 SQVTM, CDR2 ANQGSEA. CDR3 sequence (DNA): TGCAGCGTGGCCCCCCGGGGGGGGAGCTACGAGCAGTACTTC. This encodes CSVAPRGGSYEQYF.

The chain recombines TRBV30 with TRBJ2-5; D gene ambiguous. The CDR3 is 14 amino acids. The germline CDR1 and CDR2 sequences are GTSNPN and SVGIG (reference sequence). The germline V and J ends were trimmed by 0 bases and 3 bases, with 11 bases remaining between them. This CDR3 is CAWSVQLVEETQYF. The CDR3 bases are TGTGCCTGGAGTGTACAGCTTGTCGAAGAGACCCAGTACTTC.

The chain uses TRBV27 and TRBJ2-1, with 9 bases aligning to TRBD2. Looked up from germline, CDR1 is MNHEY and CDR2 is SMNVEV (reference sequence). Unmatched junction bases numbered 7, after V lost 6 bases and J lost 7 bases. The CDR3 is 14 amino acids. The CDR3 spells CASRAGGPVNEQFF. Written as DNA, the CDR3 is TGTGCCAGCAGGGCGGGGGGGCCTGTGAATGAGCAGTTCTTC.

Only a few counts were recorded for this clonotype. The chain recombines TRBV6-1 with TRBJ1-4; possible D gene TRBD1, 5 bases. The V end was cut by 3 bases, the J end by 6 bases, with 14 bases between. Germline-derived CDR1 and CDR2 are MNHNS and SASEGT. This CDR3 is 15 amino acids long. The CDR3 sequence: CASSDPGGADEKLFF. As DNA, the CDR3 is TGTGCCAGCAGTGACCCGGGAGGGGCGGATGAAAAACTGTTTTTT.

The table lists this clonotype with many counts. The chain combines TRBV4-1 with TRBJ2-5; perhaps D is TRBD1 or TRBD2 (5 bases each). Trimming removed 1 base from V and 1 base from J, with 7 bases in between. The CDR3 consists of 14 residues. Germline V gene lookup returns CDR1 MGHRA and CDR2 YSYEKL. CDR3 sequence: CASSQGGAQETQYF. The CDR3 region has the DNA TGCGCCAGCAGCCAAGGAGGGGCCCAAGAGACCCAGTACTTC.

A note on this clonotype: A much larger clone lies a single base off, so this may be a read error. The J gene is TRBJ2-6, the V gene TRBV6-5; perhaps TRBD1 as D (5 bases). Germline assignment: CDR1 MNHEY and CDR2 SVGAGI. CDR3 length: 14 residues. The DNA of the CDR3 is TGTGCCAGCAGCCCCAGCTCTGGGGCCGACGTCCTGACTTTC. This sequence encodes CASSPSSGADVLTF.

This clonotype was found a few times. This sequence joins TRBV7-9 and TRBJ2-5, with 8 bases aligning to TRBD1. There are 14 residues in the CDR3. J was trimmed by 11 bases and V by 5 bases; bases with no gene match: 13. Looked up from germline, CDR1 is SEHNR and CDR2 is FQNEAQ (reference sequence). The CDR3 sequence is CASSLGTGLVEQYF. The CDR3 coding sequence is TGTGCCAGCAGCCTCGGGACAGGCCTAGTGGAGCAGTACTTC.

This clonotype has only a few counts. The J gene is TRBJ2-1, the V gene TRBV7-3, with 7 positions matching TRBD2. The CDR3 consists of 16 residues. V lost 2 bases, J lost 9 bases, and 13 bases stayed unmatched. Germline V gene lookup returns CDR1 SGHTA and CDR2 FQGTGA. The CDR3 protein is CASSLYPAGEFGEQFF. Written as DNA, the CDR3 is TGTGCCAGCAGCTTATATCCGGCGGGAGAATTTGGTGAGCAGTTCTTC.